This passage covers 23 T cell receptor beta chains from one sample sequenced in a study of vaccination effects on CD4 cells after COVID-19. CD4+ T cells were isolated after 10 days of culture. No antigen has been identified for these receptors. Assay: immunoSEQ multiplex PCR; the TCRdb copy retains only in-frame clones and omits some. The table records around 50,000 clones, approximately 61% of them present only once. Sequenced material: CD4+ T cells from PBMCs cultured without peptide, taken before COVID-19 vaccination. Receptor source: a human donor who received a COVID-19 vaccine.

This clone appeared a few times. V usage is TRBV30 and J usage is TRBJ1-5; 7 positions match TRBD1. This CDR3 comprises 13 residues. With V trimmed by 4 bases and J by 3 bases, 3 bases remained unmatched. Looked up from germline, CDR1 is GTSNPN and CDR2 is SVGIG (reference sequence). The chain's CDR3 is CAWTGGVNQPQHF. The CDR3 bases are TGTGCCTGGACAGGGGGTGTCAATCAGCCCCAGCATTTT. The full variable domain, its missing parts supplied by reference TRBV30 and TRBJ1-5, is SQTIHQWPATLVQPVGSPLSLECTVEGTSNPNLYWYRQAAGRGLQLLFYSVGIGQISSEVPQNLSASRPQDRQFILSSKKLLLSDSGFYLCAWTGGVNQPQHFGDGTRLSIL.

This chain links TRBV18 with TRBJ1-2, with 9 bases fitting TRBD1. With V trimmed by 1 base and J by 6 bases, 9 bases remained unmatched. The CDR3 has 16 amino acids. The germline V gene has CDR1 KGHSH and CDR2 LQKENI. The CDR3 here is CASSPLDPGQGNGYTF. CDR3 bases: TGTGCCAGCTCACCACTCGACCCGGGACAGGGAAATGGCTACACCTTC.

The chain is built from TRBV14 and TRBJ2-7; D remains unclear. From germline, CDR1 is SGHDN and CDR2 FVKESK. The CDR3 spans 15 residues. Between the trimmed V and J ends, which lost 1 base and 0 bases, there was a span of 10 bases. The CDR3 region has the DNA TGTGCCAGCAGCCAAGTCGCCGACAACTCCTACGAGCAGTACTTC. Encoded protein: CASSQVADNSYEQYF.

The gene calls are TRBV18 and TRBJ1-1; D call uncertain. V dropped 3 bases and J dropped 2 bases, with 7 bases sitting between them. The CDR3 length is 13 residues. Germline V CDR1 and CDR2: KGHSH, LQKENI. In nucleotides, the CDR3 is TGTGCCAGCTCACCGCCGGGAAACACTGAAGCTTTCTTT. Translated: CASSPPGNTEAFF.

The chain is built from TRBV7-8 and TRBJ1-2; D gene unclear. Germline loops: CDR1 SGHVS, CDR2 FQNEAQ. Trimming took off 0 bases at V and 0 bases at J, with 8 bases between the two ends. The CDR3 runs to 15 residues. The CDR3 nucleotides read TGTGCCAGCAGCTTAGCGCCTGGAGCTAACTATGGCTACACCTTC. Its protein product is CASSLAPGANYGYTF.

The chain recombines TRBV15 with TRBJ2-1; D ambiguous. Between the trimmed V and J ends, which lost 0 bases and 7 bases, there was a span of 13 bases. The CDR3 consists of 15 residues. CDR1 LNHNV and CDR2 YYDKDF come from the germline V gene (reference sequence). Written as DNA, the CDR3 is TGTGCCACCAGCAGAGATTGGGCTAGAGGTAATGAGCAGTTCTTC. Its protein is CATSRDWARGNEQFF.

This clone was detected only once. This chain connects TRBV7-6 to TRBJ2-1, with 8 bases that match TRBD2. The CDR3 has 16 residues. J was trimmed by 7 bases and V by 6 bases; bases with no gene match: 14. Germline CDR1 reads SGHVS; CDR2 reads FNYEAQ. In DNA form, the CDR3 reads TGTGCCAGCAGGGGAACTAGCGGAAAAGGGGGGAATGAGCAGTTCTTC. Its protein is CASRGTSGKGGNEQFF.

This CDR3 is CASSLVFGLYEQYF. For the CDR3, the DNA is TGTGCCAGCAGCTTAGTATTCGGGCTCTACGAGCAGTACTTC. The rearrangement joins TRBV7-2 to TRBJ2-7; D is undetermined. This CDR3 has 14 residues. Trimming took off 1 base at V and 3 bases at J, with 10 bases between the two ends. Germline CDR1 is SGHTA and CDR2 is FQGNSA.

The V and J genes are TRBV9 and TRBJ2-7; a weak D match, TRBD1 (6 bases). Germline loops: CDR1 SGDLS, CDR2 YYNGEE. This CDR3 contains 16 residues. V was clipped by 0 bases and J by 0 bases, with 13 bases between them. The CDR3 DNA reads as TGTGCCAGCAGCGTAGGGGACATCCCATCCTCCTACGAGCAGTACTTC. Translating gives CASSVGDIPSSYEQYF.

CDR3 in amino acids: CAITPGVLAGATDTQYF. CDR3 in DNA: TGTGCCATCACCCCGGGGGTCCTAGCGGGAGCTACAGATACGCAGTATTTT. The gene calls are TRBV10-3 and TRBJ2-3, with 10 nucleotides matching TRBD2. Trimming at V came to 7 bases and at J to 3 bases, leaving 13 bases not matched to a gene. The germline V gene has CDR1 ENHRY and CDR2 SYGVKD. CDR3 length: 17 amino acids.

The V gene is TRBV9, the J gene TRBJ1-6; D is unclear. The CDR3 has 14 residues. The germline V gene has CDR1 SGDLS and CDR2 YYNGEE. Trimming took off 1 base at V and 5 bases at J, with 7 bases between the two ends. The CDR3 region has the DNA TGTGCCAGCAGCGTAAGGATGGATAATTCACCCCTCCACTTT. It specifies CASSVRMDNSPLHF.

This rearrangement joins TRBV11-2 to TRBJ2-7, with 12 positions matching TRBD1. Germline CDR1 reads SGHAT; CDR2 reads FQNNGV. Unmatched junction bases numbered 14, after V lost 5 bases and J lost 9 bases. The CDR3 spans 16 residues. In DNA form, the CDR3 reads TGTGCCAGCAGCCACGAACCCGGGACAGGGGGCGCAGGGCAGTACTTC. This codes for CASSHEPGTGGAGQYF.

This clone occurred a few times. V is TRBV10-3 and J is TRBJ1-3, with D perhaps TRBD1 (6 bases). Germline CDR1 reads ENHRY; CDR2 reads SYGVKD. V lost 11 bases and J lost 2, with 13 bases in between. The CDR3 totals 13 residues. Written as DNA, the CDR3 is TGTGCCGGCGGCACAGGGCCTGGAAACACCATATATTTT. It yields the protein CAGGTGPGNTIYF.

This clone occurred a few times. The rearrangement links TRBV5-1 to TRBJ2-7, with D possibly TRBD1 on 6 matching bases. CDR3 length: 14 residues. V lost 4 bases to trimming and J lost 7 bases, with 18 bases between them. Looked up from germline, CDR1 is SGHRS and CDR2 is YFSETQ. Here the CDR3 reads CASSPWTERGEQYF. The CDR3 bases are TGCGCCAGCAGCCCGTGGACAGAGAGGGGAGAGCAGTACTTC.

This rearrangement joins TRBV4-2 to TRBJ1-4; 9 nucleotides align to TRBD1. CDR1 and CDR2 (germline): LGHNA, YNFKEQ. Trimming at V came to 0 bases and at J to 7 bases, leaving 3 bases not matched to a gene. This CDR3 contains 15 residues. The CDR3 bases are TGTGCCAGCAGCCAAGAGGGACAGGGCGGTGAAAAACTGTTTTTT. It encodes CASSQEGQGGEKLFF.

The V and J genes are TRBV6-5 and TRBJ1-2, with 9 bases identical to TRBD1. CDR1 is MNHEY and CDR2 is SVGAGI in the germline V gene. CDR3 size: 14 residues. V was clipped by 4 bases and J by 4 bases; unmatched bases: 4. The CDR3 DNA reads TGTGCCAGCAGTTTGGGACAGGGAATCTATGGCTACACCTTC. Residues: CASSLGQGIYGYTF.

The V gene is TRBV28, the J gene TRBJ2-1; 16 bases match TRBD2. Per the germline V gene, CDR1 is MDHEN and CDR2 is SYDVKM. Trimming at V came to 7 bases and at J to 10 bases, leaving 7 bases not matched to a gene. The CDR3 covers 15 residues. The CDR3 coding sequence is TGTGCCAGCACCGAGGGACTAGCGGGGGGGCGGGAGCAGTTCTTC. This translates into CASTEGLAGGREQFF.

This clone was picked up a small number of times. The chain combines TRBV2 with TRBJ1-6, with 11 bases matching TRBD1. The CDR3 consists of 15 residues. The germline gives CDR1 SNHLY, CDR2 FYNNEI. The V gene end was trimmed by 6 bases and the J gene end by 5 bases; junction bases not matched to a gene: 3. This CDR3 reads CASSRDRGDNSPLHF. The CDR3 nucleotides are TGTGCCAGCAGCCGGGACAGGGGGGATAATTCACCCCTCCACTTT.

The chain recombines TRBV7-6 with TRBJ2-4, with TRBD1 matching 7 bases. Germline V lookup: CDR1 SGHVS, CDR2 FNYEAQ. This CDR3 is built from 15 residues. J gave up 8 bases and V 5 bases, and 12 bases lay outside the gene matches. DNA of the CDR3: TGTGCCAGCAGCCCGAGGGGACAGTTTGGAGACATTCAGTACTTC. This sequence encodes CASSPRGQFGDIQYF.

The CDR3 reads CASIWDRSYEQYF. The CDR3 nucleotides read TGTGCCAGCATTTGGGACAGATCCTACGAGCAGTACTTC. V gene TRBV2 combines with J gene TRBJ2-7, with 7 bases identical to TRBD1. CDR3 length equals 13 residues. The germline V gene has CDR1 SNHLY and CDR2 FYNNEI. V trimming: 7 bases; J trimming: 1 base; junction bases outside the gene matches: 4.

This clone appeared a single time. The gene calls are TRBV27 and TRBJ2-3, with D possibly TRBD2 on 6 matching bases. The CDR3 extends over 15 amino acids. V lost 2 bases, J lost 7 bases, and 16 bases lay in between. Per germline, CDR1 MNHEY and CDR2 SMNVEV (reference sequence). CDR3 sequence reads: CASSLEAGRRNTQYF. The DNA of the CDR3 is TGTGCCAGCAGTTTAGAAGCGGGCCGGCGAAATACGCAGTATTTT.

The V gene is TRBV24-1, the J gene TRBJ2-6; D not certain. The V end lost 4 bases, the J end lost 0 bases, and 3 bases lay between the germline ends. CDR3 size: 14 residues. Germline-derived CDR1 and CDR2 are KGHDR and SFDVKD. The CDR3 DNA follows: TGTGCCACCAGTGAGGGCTCTGGGGCCAACGTCCTGACTTTC. Protein product: CATSEGSGANVLTF.

The chain has TRBV10-2 and TRBJ2-7; D gene ambiguous. Between the trimmed V and J ends, which lost 2 bases and 3 bases, there was a span of 2 bases. The CDR3 has 11 amino acids. Germline V CDR1 and CDR2: WSHSY, SAAADI. CDR3: CASSEDYEQYF. DNA of the CDR3: TGCGCCAGCAGTGAGGACTACGAGCAGTACTTC.